The clone carrying this T cell receptor (beta chain) was counted a few times. The ends lost 5 bases at V and 6 bases at J; junction bases unmatched: 9. CDR1 is SGHDT, CDR2 YYEEEE, per germline. This CDR3 has 15 residues. The data stem from a study of blood T cell repertoires in COVID-19. Study at large: COVID-19 samples, acute and convalescent, were from the United States, Italy and Spain. Nucleic acid was either cDNA or gDNA, and it came from T cells, B-cell-depleted T cells, or PBMCs.

Per the authors' pipeline: Counts of nucleated cells, estimated from reference gene primer amplification, were obtained. Some clones are missing from TCRdb's copy, which holds only in-frame ones; the method was immunoSEQ multiplex PCR. V, J and clone size are taken as reported in that table, and D and trimming were inferred from the DNA itself. In the table there are about 44,000 clones, about 90% of which are singletons. The chain combines TRBV5-6 with TRBJ2-3; 10 bases are shared with TRBD2. This receptor was taken from a woman older than 75 in a cohort sampled during active or convalescent COVID-19. Material for sequencing was peripheral blood. The CDR3 region has the DNA TGTGCCAGCAGATCCCAGCTAGCGGGAGTGGATACGCAGTATTTT. It codes for CASRSQLAGVDTQYF.